These T cell receptor beta chains were read from a single sample in a study of early T cells in non-severe SARS-CoV-2 infection. One entry per CDR3 protein, called by TCRdb with MiXCR from the 5' RACE reads. The table includes tens of thousands of distinct CDR3 sequences, 7% to 10% detected once. The material sequenced was whole blood. These receptors all come from an adult who was a healthcare worker with PCR-confirmed SARS-CoV-2 infection or an uninfected control (not recorded which). Each CDR3 is given with its conserved first and last residue. A D gene is named only where the DNA matches it firmly. Expanded clones are given a class, and other clones once, few, many or no size at all.

j_gene: TRBJ1-1
abundance: few
d_gene: .
v_gene: TRBV6-2/TRBV6-3
CDR3aa: CASSIPQGNTEAFF
CDR3nt: TGTGCCAGCAGTATCCCACAGGGGAACACTGAAGCTTTCTTT

j_gene: TRBJ2-2
abundance: once
d_gene: .
v_gene: TRBV6-2/TRBV6-3
CDR3aa: CASSYLSTGLNTGELFF
CDR3nt: TGTGCCAGCAGTTACTTGTCGACAGGACTGAACACCGGGGAGCTGTTTTTT

j_gene: TRBJ1-1
abundance: .
d_gene: .
v_gene: TRBV6-1
CDR3aa: CASRTGGVLNTEAFF
CDR3nt: TGTGCCAGCAGGACAGGAGGGGTCTTGAACACTGAAGCTTTCTTT

j_gene: TRBJ2-3
abundance: few
d_gene: .
v_gene: TRBV19
CDR3aa: CASSTGGFADTQYF
CDR3nt: TGTGCCAGTAGTACCGGGGGTTTCGCAGATACGCAGTATTTT

j_gene: TRBJ2-1
abundance: few
d_gene: TRBD1
v_gene: TRBV27
CDR3aa: CASSSSTGGDEQFF
CDR3nt: TGTGCCAGCAGTTCCTCGACAGGGGGCGATGAGCAGTTCTTC

j_gene: TRBJ2-5
abundance: few
d_gene: .
v_gene: TRBV4-1
CDR3aa: CASSRDGAGGETQYF
CDR3nt: TGCGCCAGCAGCCGTGACGGGGCCGGCGGGGAGACCCAGTACTTC

j_gene: TRBJ2-7
abundance: many
d_gene: .
v_gene: TRBV7-9
CDR3aa: CASSLGPLEQYF
CDR3nt: TGTGCCAGCAGCCTCGGTCCGCTCGAGCAGTACTTC

j_gene: TRBJ2-7
abundance: .
d_gene: .
v_gene: TRBV20-1
CDR3aa: CSASVQARSYEQYF
CDR3nt: TGCAGTGCTAGCGTTCAAGCGAGGTCCTACGAGCAGTACTTC

j_gene: TRBJ2-5
abundance: .
d_gene: .
v_gene: TRBV10-2
CDR3aa: CASRDGPLRETQYF
CDR3nt: TGCGCCAGCAGGGACGGGCCATTAAGGGAGACCCAGTACTTC

j_gene: TRBJ1-1
abundance: many
d_gene: .
v_gene: TRBV15
CDR3aa: CATSRGPEAFF
CDR3nt: TGTGCCACCAGCAGAGGACCTGAAGCTTTCTTT

j_gene: TRBJ1-4
abundance: many
d_gene: TRBD1
v_gene: TRBV7-8
CDR3aa: CASSLMGTGAEKLFF
CDR3nt: TGTGCCAGCAGCTTAATGGGGACAGGGGCTGAAAAACTGTTTTTT

j_gene: TRBJ2-3
abundance: .
d_gene: TRBD2
v_gene: TRBV12-3/TRBV12-4
CDR3aa: CASSFMIASGEYTQYF
CDR3nt: TGTGCCAGCAGTTTTATGATAGCTAGCGGGGAATATACGCAGTATTTT

j_gene: TRBJ2-1
abundance: many
d_gene: .
v_gene: TRBV3-1
CDR3aa: CASSPGNEQFF
CDR3nt: TGTGCCAGCAGCCCGGGAAATGAGCAGTTCTTC

j_gene: TRBJ2-4
abundance: .
d_gene: .
v_gene: TRBV7-8
CDR3aa: CASSSSGLAKNIQYF
CDR3nt: TGTGCCAGCAGCTCCTCGGGACTAGCCAAAAACATTCAGTACTTC

j_gene: TRBJ1-1
abundance: few
d_gene: .
v_gene: TRBV29-1
CDR3aa: CSTERWGDEQAFF
CDR3nt: TGCTCCACTGAGAGATGGGGGGACGAGCAAGCTTTCTTT

j_gene: TRBJ1-1
abundance: few
d_gene: TRBD1
v_gene: TRBV9
CDR3aa: CASSVASTGDTEAFF
CDR3nt: TGTGCCAGCAGCGTAGCTAGTACAGGGGACACTGAAGCTTTCTTT